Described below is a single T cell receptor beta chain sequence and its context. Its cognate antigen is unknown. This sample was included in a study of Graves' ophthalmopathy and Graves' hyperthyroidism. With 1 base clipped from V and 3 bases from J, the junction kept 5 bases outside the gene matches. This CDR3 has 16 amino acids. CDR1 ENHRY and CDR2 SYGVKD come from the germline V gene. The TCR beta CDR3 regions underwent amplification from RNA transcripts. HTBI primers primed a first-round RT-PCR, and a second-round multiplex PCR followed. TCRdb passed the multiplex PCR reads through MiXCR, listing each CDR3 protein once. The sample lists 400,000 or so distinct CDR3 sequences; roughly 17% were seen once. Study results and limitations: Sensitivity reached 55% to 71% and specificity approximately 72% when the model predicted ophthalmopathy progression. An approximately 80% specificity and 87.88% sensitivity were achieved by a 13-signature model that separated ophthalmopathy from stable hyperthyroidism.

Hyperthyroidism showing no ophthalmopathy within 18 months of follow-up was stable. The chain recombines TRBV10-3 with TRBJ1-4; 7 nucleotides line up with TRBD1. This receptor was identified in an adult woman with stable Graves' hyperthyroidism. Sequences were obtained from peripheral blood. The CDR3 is CAISEFRGASNEKLFF. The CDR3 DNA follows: TGTGCCATCAGTGAGTTCAGGGGGGCGTCTAATGAAAAACTGTTTTTT.